This T cell receptor beta chain was obtained from a study of cytomegalovirus exposure and HLA in healthy donors. These donors, healthy bone marrow donors, were studied. CDR1 is SQVTM, CDR2 ANQGSEA, per germline. The CDR3 contains 13 residues. Trimming stripped 6 bases from V and 0 bases from J, with 11 bases between. Primers for the PCR totalled 60 Vbeta and 13 Jbeta. Clones were read by immunoSEQ multiplex PCR, and TCRdb kept only the in-frame ones, dropping some. The sample lists fewer than 200,000 clones; around three quarters were seen once. This sequence joins TRBV29-1 and TRBJ1-1; TRBD1 is a possible D gene (6 bases). The sample taken for sequencing was PBMCs. This sequence was found in a man aged 30 to 45 in good health and CMV-seropositive. CDR3 protein: CSVAGVMNTEAFF. The CDR3 region has the DNA TGCAGCGTCGCAGGGGTCATGAACACTGAAGCTTTCTTT.